This T cell receptor (beta chain) was sequenced during a study of cytomegalovirus exposure and HLA in healthy donors. Study-level findings and limits: The authors considered a cluster of highly shared sequence variants likely to be a sequencing artifact.

This PCR relied on a set of 60 Vbeta primers and 13 Jbeta primers. Here immunoSEQ multiplex PCR was the method, and the copy in TCRdb shows in-frame clones only, minus some. This sample carries 52,000 or so clones, more than 60% of them seen once, and the ten largest clones take about 3%. Worth noting for this clone: Its target is not known.

Sequences were obtained from PBMCs. This receptor was obtained from a woman in her thirties or forties in good health and CMV-seropositive.

The CDR3 sequence is CASSILREGNQPQHF. The CDR3 region has the DNA TGTGCCAGTAGTATCCTCAGGGAAGGCAATCAGCCCCAGCATTTT. V gene TRBV19 combines with J gene TRBJ1-5, with a tentative D call TRBD1 (5 bases). The CDR3 loop spans 15 amino acids. V lost 3 bases and J lost 2, with 11 bases in between. Germline lookup yields CDR1 LNHDA and CDR2 SQIVND (reference sequence).